This TCR beta chain is from a study of cytomegalovirus exposure and HLA in healthy donors (dated by TCRdb to 2015 to 2018). In terms of the full investigation: An earlier analysis of roughly 610 of the donors reported roughly 300 Gb of sequence data and about 120 million unique TCR beta sequences obtained from approximately 180 million T cells. Among roughly 400 genotyped donors of the cohort, an average of around 240,000 unique TCR beta nucleotide sequences was sequenced per donor, of which about 19% were non-productive. The genetic ancestry cluster associated with self-reported Caucasian donors included 81% of the roughly 400 genotyped donors. Besides the first cohort of more than 650 subjects, a separate validation cohort made up of 120 or so different subjects was used. The later analysis used no new phenotypic data to find candidate immune exposures, relying instead on TCR beta sequences and their occurrence across donors. To predict cytomegalovirus infection status, the study combined high-throughput TCR immunosequencing, statistical association of individual TCRs with disease status, and machine learning. In a later analysis, previously published TCR beta repertoires from 666 donors were re-analyzed and high-resolution HLA genotyping was added so that TCR occurrence patterns could be studied. Both class I and class II loci were covered by HLA typing, at four-digit resolution. The study was designed to test whether signatures of past pathogen exposure could be identified by cataloging public T cell receptors. The T cell repertoires of about 700 subjects were profiled by immunosequencing and related to cytomegalovirus serostatus. Donor age, sex, ethnicity and CMV serostatus were collected together with the repertoire data. Roughly five DR-DQ haplotypes were treated as single units for association and clustering because of strong linkage in the cohort. An earlier analysis of some 500 of the donors used high-throughput TCR beta sequencing to judge whether each TCR beta V gene segment behaved as functional or pseudogenic. Genome-wide SNP genotypes for about 65% of the roughly 670 donors were used in a later genetic analysis, which treated that subset as a discovery cohort. Every repertoire in the discovery cohort had been generated on one and the same sequencing platform. Around 300 gigabases of sequencing data and approximately 85 million unique TCR sequences were included in an early release covering around 650 HLA-typed donors. Typing coverage varied by locus: roughly 629-640 donors for A, B, C, DRB1 and DQB1; more than 500 for DQA1; 600 to 610 for DPA1; 450 to 480 for DPB1. The investigation overall reported the following: Because HLA typing was unavailable for some donors at each locus, only the typed subset was used in association tests. Compared with the approximately 670-donor mean, donors in an Asian-associated ancestry cluster had fewer N-insertions in productive TCRs, according to a later genetic analysis. A later analysis reported that several top co-occurrence clusters appeared linked to parvovirus B19, influenza, CMV and Epstein-Barr virus. Three of the identified cytomegalovirus-associated TCR beta chains were confirmed in vitro to be specific for cytomegalovirus antigens. The presence/absence analyses assumed that sequencing depth was roughly uniform across donors, and that assumption may not be true. In both the original and validation cohorts, the classifier was reported to diagnose cytomegalovirus status with high specificity and sensitivity. Some IMGT-functional V segments, including TRBV6-2 and TRBV6-3, could not be distinguished by the 87-base-pair reads and were therefore excluded. Seventeen rarely observed V segments, including chromosome 9 orphons, were excluded from the earlier analysis of some 590 of the donors because counts were too low. A later analysis found that most CMV-associated TCR beta chains appeared HLA-restricted, with HLA associations seemingly driven largely by CMV exposure. In a later analysis, HLA-associated TCR beta chains were found to be more clonally expanded and to have lower generation probabilities than equally common non-associated chains. Most TCR sequences were observed very rarely across donors, whereas some public TCRs were present in many individuals. CMV serostatus was the only immune exposure information available for the cohort. A later genetic analysis associated a missense DCLRE1C variant with V-gene and J-gene trimming of TCR beta chains, and an independent cohort replicated the association. In an earlier analysis of under 600 of the donors, most TCR beta V segments were observed in productive rearrangements about 87% or about 30% of the time, broadly matching IMGT annotations. A further reported finding was that TCR beta sequences accurately predicted the HLA-A and HLA-B alleles for most subjects in the first cohort. Specific HLA alleles were associated with 15,000 to 20,000 TCR beta sequences at a false discovery rate of 0.05 in a later analysis. Linkage disequilibrium might explain the correlated functional status among segregating V segments, but an unknown experimental factor could not be ruled out. It was suggested by the authors that the approach could potentially be generalized to other disease states and immunological phenotypes. The study listed approximately 150 TCR beta chains as associated with cytomegalovirus. In this cohort, only TCR beta chains were sequenced, and detectable features were limited by the absence of alpha or paired-chain data. A cluster of highly shared sequence variants was judged likely to represent a technical artifact of the sequencing pipeline. When HLA alleles, especially DR and DQ, strongly co-occurred, TCR associations were difficult to assign to individual alleles. In a later analysis, TCR association rates were found to vary across HLA loci, with the most associated TCRs seen for DRB1 alleles and the fewest for HLA-C alleles.

As for this clone: Its specific antigen is unknown. No much larger clone is present one base from it, and per-base qualities are unavailable.

The cohort was made up of 650 to 700 healthy bone marrow donors. Cohort members were all nominally healthy when sampled, although unrecorded immune exposures were likely present. The donor was CMV seropositive and was included in the group of about 290 seropositive cohort members. A peripheral blood sample was collected from each donor, and TCR beta sequencing was performed on peripheral blood mononuclear cells. Genomic DNA extraction from the blood cell samples was performed with the Qiagen DNeasy Blood Extraction Kit. The library was built by means of the immunoSEQ multiplex PCR assay. For the multiplex PCR, a mixture combining 60 forward primers for TCR Vbeta segments and 13 reverse primers for TCR Jbeta segments was used. The CDR3 region of rearranged TCR beta genes was amplified from genomic DNA with a multiplex PCR assay. The Illumina HiSeq System was used to sequence the amplified TCR beta libraries as 87-base-pair reads. The published analysis was carried out like this. Across the roughly 700 repertoires, a later analysis counted some 80 million unique TCR beta chains, 9.5 million to 12 million of which were shared by at least two donors. Raw reads were error-corrected and collapsed into unique sequences with a nearest-neighbor algorithm that merged closely related sequences to remove PCR and sequencing errors. CDR3 sequences were aligned to IMGT reference sequences to assign V, D and J gene segments. For a sequence to be retained, at least a six-nucleotide match to both a V gene segment and a J gene segment was required. A rearrangement was called productive if the CDR3 had no stop codons and remained in frame with V and J, and every other rearrangement was called non-productive. CDR3 was defined by IMGT convention, running from the second conserved V-encoded cysteine to the conserved J-encoded phenylalanine. Sequences without an unambiguous match to a single V gene segment were excluded from the earlier analysis of 450 to 750 of the donors. An earlier analysis of 450 to 650 of the donors called V segments functional above 56.7% productive rearrangements and segregating when the between-donor standard deviation exceeded 5%. A statistical classification framework was built for diagnosing cytomegalovirus status from the catalog of TCR beta chain sequences. V and J gene assignment, in a later analysis, came from comparing TCR nucleotide sequences with IMGT/GENE-DB human TR gene sequences. In a later analysis, CDR3 sequences and most-parsimonious VDJ recombination scenarios were assigned using the TCRdist pipeline. In a later analysis, every TCR beta chain was defined by the combination of its CDR3 amino acid sequence and its V-gene family, and reads without a unique V-gene family were dropped. As a way to deal with suspected cross-contamination and a sequencing artifact, a later analysis dropped 450 to 600 nucleotide sequences that were highly shared and had low generation probability. For each public chain, a later analysis derived a clonal expansion index from normalized ranks of inferred template counts within each repertoire. Generation probabilities in a later analysis came from a VDJ recombination model fitted to out-of-frame rearrangements, and those results were checked against IGoR. In a later analysis, TCR-TCR, TCR-HLA and TCR-CMV co-occurrence was scored with hypergeometric tests, and a repertoire-size bias correction was applied to TCR pairs. To estimate false discovery rates, a later analysis permuted the HLA or CMV assignments 20 times. In a later analysis, co-occurring TCRs were grouped using DBSCAN, with TCRdist sequence similarity added in when clustering inside HLA-allele-positive subsets. Repertoires with fewer than 30,000 or more than 120,000 public chains were left out of co-occurrence clustering, as were a handful of repertoires with anomalous nucleotide sharing. This immuneACCESS table, as held by TCRdb, lists in-frame sequences with V and J called but not all clones. Of the missing ones, under half trace to an unresolved V gene in checked studies; the others have no known cause. D and trimming come from the DNA, and the V and J calls and clone size come from that table. Present in this sample are about 82,000 clones, approximately 69% of which were seen just once. The ten largest clones add up to 20% to 25% of the sample.

Reading the germline V gene gives CDR1 MDHEN and CDR2 SYDVKM. The CDR3 starts with the cysteine, ends with the phenylalanine, and has 16 residues. The entry retains the CDR3 DNA only, 48 bases that are in frame from base 1. For this chain, trimming is 6 bases at the V end and 2 bases at the J end, and the number of junction bases without a gene match is 8. The specimen sequenced was PBMCs. The sequence was obtained from a man aged 30-40 years in good health and CMV-seropositive. The chain was built from TRBV28 and TRBJ1-5; 9 bases in between match TRBD1. In nucleotides, the sequence is TGTGCCAGCAGGTCTACAGGGGGCTACGGCAATCAGCCCCAGCATTTT. Translated, it reads CASRSTGGYGNQPQHF.